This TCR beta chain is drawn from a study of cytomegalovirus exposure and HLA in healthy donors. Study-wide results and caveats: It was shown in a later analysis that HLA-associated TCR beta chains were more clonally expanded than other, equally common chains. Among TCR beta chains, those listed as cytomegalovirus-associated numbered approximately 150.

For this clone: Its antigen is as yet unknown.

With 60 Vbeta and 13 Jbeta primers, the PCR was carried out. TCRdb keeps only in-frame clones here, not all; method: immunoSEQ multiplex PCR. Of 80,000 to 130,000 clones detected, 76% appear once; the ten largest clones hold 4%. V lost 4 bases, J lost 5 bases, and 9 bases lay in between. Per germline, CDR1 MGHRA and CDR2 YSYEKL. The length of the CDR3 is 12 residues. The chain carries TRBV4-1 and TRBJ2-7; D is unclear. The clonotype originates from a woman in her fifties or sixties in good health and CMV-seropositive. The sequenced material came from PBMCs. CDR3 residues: CASSPFSNEQYF. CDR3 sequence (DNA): TGCGCCAGCAGCCCATTCAGTAACGAGCAGTACTTC.